These T cell receptor beta chains were read from a single sample in a study of cytomegalovirus exposure and HLA in healthy donors. The table came from immunoSEQ multiplex PCR; TCRdb's copy has only in-frame clones and leaves some out. In the table there are 150,000 to 200,000 clones, roughly 80% of which are singletons. Source material: PBMCs. These receptor sequences come from a man aged 25 to 45 in good health and CMV-seropositive. Each CDR3 is given with its conserved first and last residue. A D gene is named only where the DNA matches it firmly. Where a row states a size, it is once, few, many or the class of an expanded clone; other rows omit it.

CDR3 protein	CDR3 DNA	J gene	clone size	V gene	D gene
CASSPRQIPMNTEAFF	TGTGCCAGCAGCCCCCGACAGATCCCCATGAACACTGAAGCTTTCTTT	TRBJ1-1	.	TRBV7-2	.
CASSPGTGSKNIQYF	TGTGCCAGCAGTCCCGGAACGGGGAGCAAAAACATTCAGTACTTC	TRBJ2-4	few	TRBV6-5	.
CASSTTGTGVAGELFF	TGTGCCAGCAGCACGACCGGGACAGGGGTTGCCGGGGAGCTGTTTTTT	TRBJ2-2	once	TRBV7-7	TRBD1
CASSLGQAIGELFF	TGTGCCAGCAGTTTAGGTCAGGCCATCGGGGAGCTGTTTTTT	TRBJ2-2	.	TRBV27	.
CASSWSKSGAAYEQYF	TGTGCCAGCAGCTGGTCGAAAAGCGGGGCCGCCTACGAGCAGTACTTC	TRBJ2-7	.	TRBV11-2	TRBD2
CASSPRESYEQYF	TGTGCCAGCAGCCCTCGGGAGTCCTACGAGCAGTACTTC	TRBJ2-7	few	TRBV7-9	.
CASSPSVSYEQYF	TGTGCCAGCTCCCCCTCGGTCTCCTACGAGCAGTACTTC	TRBJ2-7	few	TRBV7-3	.
CASIQQGWAKAFF	TGTGCCAGCATACAACAGGGGTGGGCAAAAGCTTTCTTT	TRBJ1-1	.	TRBV28	TRBD1
CASSFDRGGYNEQFF	TGTGCCAGCAGTTTTGACAGGGGAGGCTACAATGAGCAGTTCTTC	TRBJ2-1	.	TRBV27	TRBD1
CASSVVTGNEQFF	TGTGCCAGCAGCGTAGTGACGGGAAATGAGCAGTTCTTC	TRBJ2-1	once	TRBV9	.
CASQTGGEGGYTF	TGTGCCAGCCAGACAGGGGGCGAAGGTGGCTACACCTTC	TRBJ1-2	.	TRBV10-3	TRBD1
CASGTGESGANVLTF	TGTGCCAGCGGGACAGGGGAGTCTGGGGCCAACGTCCTGACTTTC	TRBJ2-6	few	TRBV2	TRBD1
CASSEGNSAGELFF	TGTGCCAGCAGTGAAGGTAATAGCGCCGGGGAGCTGTTTTTT	TRBJ2-2	.	TRBV6-1	.
CASSDGPARGRETQYF	TGTGCCAGCAGCGATGGACCAGCCCGAGGGAGGGAGACCCAGTACTTC	TRBJ2-5	.	TRBV5-4	.
CAIGQHNQPQHF	TGTGCCATTGGACAGCACAATCAGCCCCAGCATTTT	TRBJ1-5	.	TRBV19	.
CASGGEYGNTIYF	TGTGCCAGCGGGGGGGAGTATGGCAACACCATATATTTT	TRBJ1-3	.	TRBV5-4	.
CASSLKRGAAGELFF	TGCGCCAGCAGCCTAAAGCGGGGGGCGGCCGGGGAGCTGTTTTTT	TRBJ2-2	.	TRBV4-3	TRBD2
CASQTGGAAGNTIYF	TGTGCCAGCCAGACAGGGGGCGCGGCGGGAAACACCATATATTTT	TRBJ1-3	.	TRBV9	TRBD1
CASSLLSRGTEAFF	TGTGCCAGCAGTTTATTATCCAGGGGAACTGAAGCTTTCTTT	TRBJ1-1	once	TRBV28	.
CASSLCGALSCTDTQYF	TGTGCCAGCAGCTTATGCGGGGCCCTATCGTGCACAGATACGCAGTATTTT	TRBJ2-3	.	TRBV11-3	.
CAWSVQGVSGANVLTF	TGTGCCTGGAGTGTCCAGGGTGTATCTGGGGCCAACGTCCTGACTTTC	TRBJ2-6	.	TRBV30	.
CASSLAGLAGGPDSTDTQYF	TGTGCCAGCAGCTTAGCGGGACTAGCGGGGGGGCCCGATAGCACAGATACGCAGTATTTT	TRBJ2-3	.	TRBV7-6	TRBD2
CASSIPSYRGHLNTEAFF	TGTGCCAGCAGCATTCCAAGTTATCGGGGACACCTGAACACTGAAGCTTTCTTT	TRBJ1-1	.	TRBV11-2	.
CASSSELAGNLEQFF	TGTGCCAGCAGCTCGGAACTAGCGGGCAATCTCGAGCAGTTCTTC	TRBJ2-1	.	TRBV13	TRBD2
CSVEDVGQGGLADTQYF	TGCAGCGTTGAAGATGTGGGACAGGGAGGGCTGGCAGATACGCAGTATTTT	TRBJ2-3	once	TRBV29-1	TRBD1
CASSTGTGVDGYTF	TGCGCCAGCAGTACCGGGACAGGGGTGGATGGCTACACCTTC	TRBJ1-2	once	TRBV10-1	TRBD1
CAWSVGLAGAGLVETQYF	TGTGCCTGGAGTGTCGGGCTAGCGGGAGCAGGACTCGTGGAGACCCAGTACTTC	TRBJ2-5	once	TRBV30	TRBD2
CASRLVGTGGTEAFF	TGTGCAAGTCGCTTAGTAGGAACAGGGGGCACTGAAGCTTTCTTT	TRBJ1-1	.	TRBV12-2	.
CSVAADRADYGYTF	TGCAGCGTTGCGGCGGACAGGGCCGACTATGGCTACACCTTC	TRBJ1-2	.	TRBV29-1	TRBD1
CASSLLYRVSKHYNEQFF	TGTGCCAGCAGCCTCCTCTACAGGGTATCTAAACATTACAATGAGCAGTTCTTC	TRBJ2-1	.	TRBV5-6	.
CASSRGDPLETQYF	TGTGCCAGCAGCCGAGGAGACCCTCTGGAGACCCAGTACTTC	TRBJ2-5	.	TRBV7-9	.
CASSQDWPGASYEQYF	TGCGCCAGCAGCCAAGATTGGCCAGGGGCCTCCTACGAGCAGTACTTC	TRBJ2-7	.	TRBV4-1	.
CASSEGEYQETQYF	TGTGCCAGCAGCGAGGGAGAGTACCAAGAGACCCAGTACTTC	TRBJ2-5	.	TRBV5-6	.
CASSSRGADNEQFF	TGTGCCAGCAGCTCCCGGGGGGCCGACAATGAGCAGTTCTTC	TRBJ2-1	.	TRBV7-6	.
CASSLASGGRGYTF	TGTGCCAGCAGCTTGGCCTCAGGGGGCCGCGGCTACACCTTC	TRBJ1-2	.	TRBV5-8	TRBD1
CASSLGPGASYEQYF	TGCGCCAGCAGCTTGGGGCCAGGGGCCTCCTACGAGCAGTACTTC	TRBJ2-7	once	TRBV5-1	.
CASSYLRQGTDTQYF	TGTGCCAGCAGTTACCTCCGACAGGGCACAGATACGCAGTATTTT	TRBJ2-3	.	TRBV6-5	.
CAWSVQTVNTIYF	TGTGCCTGGAGTGTACAGACAGTCAACACCATATATTTT	TRBJ1-3	.	TRBV30	.
CASSVRTGGANEKLFF	TGTGCCAGCAGCGTAAGGACAGGGGGAGCTAATGAAAAACTGTTTTTT	TRBJ1-4	.	TRBV9	TRBD1
CASSPVGGYNEQFF	TGTGCCAGCAGCCCTGTGGGGGGATACAATGAGCAGTTCTTC	TRBJ2-1	.	TRBV7-2	.
CASSQRQGPSTEAFF	TGTGCCAGCAGCCAGCGACAGGGGCCCAGCACTGAAGCTTTCTTT	TRBJ1-1	.	TRBV7-2	TRBD1
CASSRTGGRTGELFF	TGCGCCAGCAGCCGCACGGGGGGCCGCACCGGGGAGCTGTTTTTT	TRBJ2-2	.	TRBV4-1	.
CASSSTQTYEQYF	TGTGCCAGCAGTTCTACACAGACCTACGAGCAGTACTTC	TRBJ2-7	.	TRBV2	.
CASSPYRGRF	TGTGCCAGCAGCCCCTACAGGGGGCGCTTC	TRBJ2-7	few	TRBV13	TRBD1
CASSLLGGGETQYF	TGTGCCAGCAGCCTCTTGGGAGGGGGGGAGACCCAGTACTTC	TRBJ2-5	.	TRBV7-3	.
CASSWRVSGANVLTF	TGTGCCAGCAGCTGGAGGGTGTCTGGGGCCAACGTCCTGACTTTC	TRBJ2-6	.	TRBV9	.
CASSVGGARTGELFF	TGTGCCAGCAGCGTCGGGGGGGCGCGAACCGGGGAGCTGTTTTTT	TRBJ2-2	.	TRBV9	TRBD2
CASRPSGSGGYEQYF	TGCGCCAGCAGGCCTAGCGGGAGCGGTGGGTACGAGCAGTACTTC	TRBJ2-7	.	TRBV10-2	TRBD2
CASSFLGQGSYEQYF	TGTGCCAGCAGTTTCTTGGGACAGGGTTCCTACGAGCAGTACTTC	TRBJ2-7	.	TRBV28	TRBD1
CASSGQGPYSNQPQHF	TGTGCCAGCTCGGGACAGGGACCTTATAGCAATCAGCCCCAGCATTTT	TRBJ1-5	.	TRBV2	TRBD1
CASSPEGGALGNTEAFF	TGTGCCAGCTCACCAGAGGGGGGGGCGTTGGGAAATACTGAAGCTTTCTTT	TRBJ1-1	.	TRBV18	.
CAWSVGTTGAGGPQHF	TGTGCCTGGAGTGTTGGGACGACAGGGGCGGGTGGACCCCAGCATTTT	TRBJ1-5	.	TRBV30	TRBD1
CASTPGGGGTEAFF	TGTGCCAGCACCCCGGGCGGGGGAGGAACTGAAGCTTTCTTT	TRBJ1-1	.	TRBV7-9	.
CAWRTGGSLVFF	TGTGCCTGGAGAACGGGTGGCAGCTTGGTGTTTTTT	TRBJ1-4	few	TRBV30	.
CSAPPPEGAQETQYF	TGCAGCGCCCCACCCCCCGAGGGTGCTCAAGAGACCCAGTACTTC	TRBJ2-5	.	TRBV29-1	.